The next 5 T cell receptor beta chains were all read from a single sample in a study of cytomegalovirus exposure and HLA in healthy donors. PCR amplification relied on 60 Vbeta primers (plus 13 Jbeta primers). The protocol was immunoSEQ multiplex PCR, while the TCRdb copy is restricted to in-frame clones and leaves out a portion. This sample has about 120,000 clones; over 8.5% occur once, and the top ten carry less than 6.5%. Material for sequencing was PBMCs. Every receptor here comes from a middle-aged woman in good health and CMV-seropositive.

This clone was observed a few times. The J gene is TRBJ2-7, the V gene TRBV10-3; 10 positions match TRBD1. CDR3 length: 14 residues. Per germline, CDR1 ENHRY and CDR2 SYGVKD. With V trimmed by 11 bases and J by 2 bases, 9 bases remained unmatched. DNA of the CDR3: TGTGCCGTTACCGGGACAGGGGTTGCCTACGAGCAGTACTTC. This gives the protein CAVTGTGVAYEQYF.

This clone has only a few counts. The chain joins TRBV10-3 to TRBJ2-7, with 10 positions matching TRBD1. The CDR3 extends over 17 amino acids. Per the germline V gene, CDR1 is ENHRY and CDR2 is SYGVKD. J lost 3 bases, V lost 4 bases, and 12 bases had no gene match. CDR3 in amino acids: CAISVSRGGDRGYEQYF. The CDR3 region has the DNA TGTGCCATCAGTGTCTCCCGAGGGGGGGACAGGGGCTACGAGCAGTACTTC.

The chain joins TRBV7-8 to TRBJ1-2; 8 positions agree with TRBD1. V was pared by 2 bases and J by 0 bases, with 5 bases of the junction left unmatched. Germline-derived CDR1 and CDR2 are SGHVS and FQNEAQ. CDR3 length equals 16 residues. The CDR3 here is CASSLRGQGTNYGYTF. The DNA for the CDR3 is TGTGCCAGCAGCTTAAGAGGACAGGGAACTAACTATGGCTACACCTTC.

In regard to this clone: The junction departs from germline at one end; a sequencing error may be responsible. Other nucleotide sequences in the sample specify the same CDR3. The V and J genes are TRBV19 and TRBJ1-1; 7 nucleotides match TRBD1. CDR3 length: 14 amino acids. Germline V CDR1 and CDR2: LNHDA, SQIVND (reference sequence). This CDR3 reads CASSRPGQDTEAFF. CDR3 coding DNA: TGTGCCAGTAGCCGCCCCGGACAGGACACTGAAGCCTTCTTT.

This rearrangement joins TRBV7-8 to TRBJ2-7; D not resolved. Looked up from germline, CDR1 is SGHVS and CDR2 is FQNEAQ. V was cut by 5 bases and J by 2 bases, with 4 bases left in between. This CDR3 region has 11 residues. CDR3 sequence: CASSHAYEQYF. For the CDR3, the DNA is TGTGCCAGCAGCCATGCCTACGAGCAGTACTTC.